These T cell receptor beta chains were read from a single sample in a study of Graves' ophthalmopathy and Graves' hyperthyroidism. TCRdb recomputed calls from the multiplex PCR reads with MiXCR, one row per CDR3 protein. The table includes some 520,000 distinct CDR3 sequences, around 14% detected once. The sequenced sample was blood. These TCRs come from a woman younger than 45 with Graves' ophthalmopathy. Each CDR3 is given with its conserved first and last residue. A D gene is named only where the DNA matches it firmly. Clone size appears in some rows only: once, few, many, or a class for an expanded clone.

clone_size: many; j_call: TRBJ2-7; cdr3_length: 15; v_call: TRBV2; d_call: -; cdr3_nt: TGTGCCAGCAGTCCTTCGGGACTCATGGCGGGGGAGCAGTACTTC; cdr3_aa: CASSPSGLMAGEQYF
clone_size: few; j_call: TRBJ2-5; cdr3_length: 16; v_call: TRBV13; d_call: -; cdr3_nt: TGTGCCAGCAGCTTAGGGAACGGAGGCCTCGGGGAGACCCAGTACTTC; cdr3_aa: CASSLGNGGLGETQYF
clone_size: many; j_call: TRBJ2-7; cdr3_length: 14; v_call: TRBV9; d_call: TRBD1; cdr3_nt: TGTGCCAGCACTAAGACAGGGAGCTCCTACGAGCAGTACTTC; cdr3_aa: CASTKTGSSYEQYF
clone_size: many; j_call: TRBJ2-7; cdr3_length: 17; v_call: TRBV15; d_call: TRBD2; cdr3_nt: TGTGCCACCAGCAGAGATTATGCCAGCGGGAGACCCCACGAGCAGTACTTC; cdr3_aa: CATSRDYASGRPHEQYF
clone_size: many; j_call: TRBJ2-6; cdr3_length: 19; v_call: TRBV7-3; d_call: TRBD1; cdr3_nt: TGTGCCAGCAGCATAAACCCGGGACAGGGGGTCGGTGGGGCCAACGTCCTGACTTTC; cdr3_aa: CASSINPGQGVGGANVLTF
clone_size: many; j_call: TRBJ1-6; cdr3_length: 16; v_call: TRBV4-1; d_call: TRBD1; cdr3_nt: TGCGCCAGCAGCCAACGAGACAGGGGGCAGGGTTCACCCCTCCACTTT; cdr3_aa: CASSQRDRGQGSPLHF
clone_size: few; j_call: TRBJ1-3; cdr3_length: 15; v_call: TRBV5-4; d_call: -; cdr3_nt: TGTGCCAGCAGCTTGAGACAGCACTCTGGAAACACCATATATTTT; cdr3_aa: CASSLRQHSGNTIYF
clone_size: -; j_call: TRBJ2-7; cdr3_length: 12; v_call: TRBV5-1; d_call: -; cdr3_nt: TGCGCCAGCAGCGGGAGCCGGTACGAGCAGTACTTC; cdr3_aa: CASSGSRYEQYF
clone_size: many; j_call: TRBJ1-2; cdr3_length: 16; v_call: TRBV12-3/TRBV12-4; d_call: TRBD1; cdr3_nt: TGTGCCAGCAGTTTAAATGTAGGGACAGGGGGCGATGGCTACACCTTC; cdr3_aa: CASSLNVGTGGDGYTF
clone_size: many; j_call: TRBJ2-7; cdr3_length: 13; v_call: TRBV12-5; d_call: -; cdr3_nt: TGTGCTAGTGGTAGCCCGACTAGTGGCGAGCAGTACTTC; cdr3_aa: CASGSPTSGEQYF
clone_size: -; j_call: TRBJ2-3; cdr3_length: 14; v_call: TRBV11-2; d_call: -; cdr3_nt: TGTGCCAGCAGCTTAGTCCGGCCGGGGGATACGCAGTATTTT; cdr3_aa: CASSLVRPGDTQYF